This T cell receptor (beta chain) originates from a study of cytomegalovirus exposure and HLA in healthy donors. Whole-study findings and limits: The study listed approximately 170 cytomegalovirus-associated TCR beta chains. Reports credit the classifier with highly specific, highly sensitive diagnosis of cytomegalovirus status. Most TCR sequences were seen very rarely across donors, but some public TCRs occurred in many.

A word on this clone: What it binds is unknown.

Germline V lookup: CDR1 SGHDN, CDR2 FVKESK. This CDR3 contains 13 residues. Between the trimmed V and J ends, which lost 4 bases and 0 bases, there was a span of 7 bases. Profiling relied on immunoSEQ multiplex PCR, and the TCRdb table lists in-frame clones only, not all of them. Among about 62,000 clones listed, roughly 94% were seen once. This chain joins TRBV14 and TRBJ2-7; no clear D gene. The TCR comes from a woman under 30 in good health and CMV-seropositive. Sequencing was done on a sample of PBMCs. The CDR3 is CASSPISSYEQYF. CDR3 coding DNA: TGTGCCAGCAGCCCTATTAGCTCCTACGAGCAGTACTTC.